This T cell receptor (beta chain) was sequenced during a study of molecular identifiers for immune sequencing clone quantification. V lost 7 bases and J lost 7, with 17 bases in between. The CDR3 is made up of 14 amino acids. Germline V gene data show CDR1 as MNHEY and CDR2 as SVGEGT. Study observations and caveats: Sizes of clones that are highly expanded could be underestimated (if identical TCR molecules share a barcode).

Previously described methods and listed TCR primers produced bulk TCR libraries. Each CDR3 protein is one row after TCRdb ran MiXCR on the PCR reads. The profile shows 460,000 or so distinct CDR3 sequences, around 21% of them singletons. This clonotype was detected many times. Its antigen is still unknown. The sequence was collected from a human donor in good health. Some libraries in this study had Jurkat cell RNA spiked in. V and J are TRBV6-2 or TRBV6-3 and TRBJ1-5; D is unclear. Sequenced material: naive CD8+ T cells from blood, with Jurkat cell RNA spiked in. Subset in this sample: FACS-sorted CD8+CD4-CCR7+CD45RA+ naive T cells. CDR3 loop: CASTSDGRGQPQHF. The DNA of the CDR3 is TGTGCCAGCACCTCTGACGGACGTGGGCAGCCCCAGCATTTT.